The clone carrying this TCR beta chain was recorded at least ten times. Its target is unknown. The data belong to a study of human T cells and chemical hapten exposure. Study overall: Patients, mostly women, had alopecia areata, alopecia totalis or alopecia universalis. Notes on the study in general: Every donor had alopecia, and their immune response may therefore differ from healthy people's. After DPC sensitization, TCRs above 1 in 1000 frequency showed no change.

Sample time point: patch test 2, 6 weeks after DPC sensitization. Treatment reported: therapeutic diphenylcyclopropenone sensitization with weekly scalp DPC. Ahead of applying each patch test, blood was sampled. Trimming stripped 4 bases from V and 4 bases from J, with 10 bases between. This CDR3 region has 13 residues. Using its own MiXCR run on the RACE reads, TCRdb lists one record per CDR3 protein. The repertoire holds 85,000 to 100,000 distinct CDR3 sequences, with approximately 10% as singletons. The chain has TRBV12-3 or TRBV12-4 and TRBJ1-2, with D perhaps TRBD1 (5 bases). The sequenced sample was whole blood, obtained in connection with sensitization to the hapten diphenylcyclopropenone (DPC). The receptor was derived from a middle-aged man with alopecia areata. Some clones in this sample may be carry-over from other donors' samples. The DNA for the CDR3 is TGTGCCAGCAGTTCCGGGGCCGCCTATGGCTACACCTTC. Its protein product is CASSSGAAYGYTF.